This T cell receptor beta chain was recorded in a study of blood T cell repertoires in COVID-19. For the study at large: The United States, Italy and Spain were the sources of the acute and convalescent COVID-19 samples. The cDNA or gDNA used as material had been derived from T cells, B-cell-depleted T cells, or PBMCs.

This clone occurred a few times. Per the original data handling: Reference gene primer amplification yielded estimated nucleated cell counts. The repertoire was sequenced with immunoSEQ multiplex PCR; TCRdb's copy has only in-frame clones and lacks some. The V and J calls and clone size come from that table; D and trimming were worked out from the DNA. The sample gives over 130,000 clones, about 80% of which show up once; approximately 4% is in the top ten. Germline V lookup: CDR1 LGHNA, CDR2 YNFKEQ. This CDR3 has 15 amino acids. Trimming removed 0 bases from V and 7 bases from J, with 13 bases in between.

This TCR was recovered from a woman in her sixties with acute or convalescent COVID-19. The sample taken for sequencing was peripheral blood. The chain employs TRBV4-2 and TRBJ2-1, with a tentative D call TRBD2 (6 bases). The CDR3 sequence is CASSQDVTSRNEQFF. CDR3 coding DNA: TGTGCCAGCAGCCAAGATGTCACTAGCAGAAATGAGCAGTTCTTC.